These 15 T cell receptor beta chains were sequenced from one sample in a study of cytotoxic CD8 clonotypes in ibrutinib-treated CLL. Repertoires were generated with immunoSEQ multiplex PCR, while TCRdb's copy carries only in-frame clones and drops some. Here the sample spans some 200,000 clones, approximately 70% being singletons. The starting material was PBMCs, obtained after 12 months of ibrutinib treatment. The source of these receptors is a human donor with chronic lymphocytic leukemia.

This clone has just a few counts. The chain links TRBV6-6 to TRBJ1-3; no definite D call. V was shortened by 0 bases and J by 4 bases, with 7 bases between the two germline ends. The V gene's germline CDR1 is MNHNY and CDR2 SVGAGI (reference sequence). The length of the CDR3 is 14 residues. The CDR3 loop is CASSYSFGGNTIYF. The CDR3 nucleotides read TGTGCCAGCAGTTACTCTTTCGGAGGAAACACCATATATTTT.

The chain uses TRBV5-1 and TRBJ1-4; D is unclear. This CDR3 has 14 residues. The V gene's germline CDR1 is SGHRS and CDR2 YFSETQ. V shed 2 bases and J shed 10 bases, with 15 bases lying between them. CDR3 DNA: TGCGCCAGCAGCTTCAATGTCCGGACGGTAAAACTGTTTTTT. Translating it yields CASSFNVRTVKLFF.

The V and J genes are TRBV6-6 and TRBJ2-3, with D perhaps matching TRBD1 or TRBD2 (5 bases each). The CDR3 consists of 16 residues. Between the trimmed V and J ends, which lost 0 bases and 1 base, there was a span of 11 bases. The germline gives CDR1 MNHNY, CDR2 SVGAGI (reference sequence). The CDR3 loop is CASSYSGRGRTDTQYF. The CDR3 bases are TGTGCCAGCAGTTACTCTGGTCGGGGACGCACAGATACGCAGTATTTT.

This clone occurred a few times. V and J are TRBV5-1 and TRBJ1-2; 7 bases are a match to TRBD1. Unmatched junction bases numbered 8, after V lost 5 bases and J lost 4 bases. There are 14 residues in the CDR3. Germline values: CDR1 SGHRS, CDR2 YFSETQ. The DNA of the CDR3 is TGCGCCAGCAGTTTTGGGACAGATATCTATGGCTACACCTTC. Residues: CASSFGTDIYGYTF. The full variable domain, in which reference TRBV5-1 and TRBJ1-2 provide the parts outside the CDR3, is KAGVTQTPRYLIKTRGQQVTLSCSPISGHRSVSWYQQTPGQGLQFLFEYFSETQRNKGNFPGRFSGRQFSNSRSEMNVSTLELGDSALYLCASSFGTDIYGYTFGSGTRLTVV.

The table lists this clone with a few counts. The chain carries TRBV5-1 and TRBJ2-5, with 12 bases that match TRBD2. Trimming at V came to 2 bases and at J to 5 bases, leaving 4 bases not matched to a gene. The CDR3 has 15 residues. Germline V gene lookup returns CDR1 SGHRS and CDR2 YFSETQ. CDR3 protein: CASSFGLAGWETQYF. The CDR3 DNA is TGCGCCAGCAGCTTTGGACTAGCGGGGTGGGAGACCCAGTACTTC. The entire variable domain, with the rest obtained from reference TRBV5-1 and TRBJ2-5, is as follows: KAGVTQTPRYLIKTRGQQVTLSCSPISGHRSVSWYQQTPGQGLQFLFEYFSETQRNKGNFPGRFSGRQFSNSRSEMNVSTLELGDSALYLCASSFGLAGWETQYFGPGTRLLVL.

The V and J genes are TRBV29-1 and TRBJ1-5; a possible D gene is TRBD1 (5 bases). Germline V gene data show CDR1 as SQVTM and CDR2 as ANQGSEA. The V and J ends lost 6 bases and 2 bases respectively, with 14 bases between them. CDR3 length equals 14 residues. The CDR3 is CSVQSGTGNQPQHF. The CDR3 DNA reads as TGCAGCGTCCAATCCGGGACCGGCAATCAGCCCCAGCATTTT.

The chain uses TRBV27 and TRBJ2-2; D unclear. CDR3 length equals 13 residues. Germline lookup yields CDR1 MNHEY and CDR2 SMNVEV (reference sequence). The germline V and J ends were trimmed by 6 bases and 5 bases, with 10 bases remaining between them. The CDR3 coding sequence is TGTGCCAGCAGGCCTACAAGTACCGGGGAGCTGTTTTTT. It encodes CASRPTSTGELFF.

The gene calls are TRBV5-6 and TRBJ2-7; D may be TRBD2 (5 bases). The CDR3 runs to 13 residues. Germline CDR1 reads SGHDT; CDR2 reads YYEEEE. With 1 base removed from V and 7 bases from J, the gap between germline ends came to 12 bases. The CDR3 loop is CASSLLASGEQYF. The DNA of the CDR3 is TGTGCCAGCAGCTTGTTGGCCTCGGGGGAGCAGTACTTC. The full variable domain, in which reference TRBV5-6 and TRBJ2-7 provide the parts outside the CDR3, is DAGVTQSPTHLIKTRGQQVTLRCSPKSGHDTVSWYQQALGQGPQFIFQYYEEEERQRGNFPDRFSGHQFPNYSSELNVNALLLGDSALYLCASSLLASGEQYFGPGTRLTVT.

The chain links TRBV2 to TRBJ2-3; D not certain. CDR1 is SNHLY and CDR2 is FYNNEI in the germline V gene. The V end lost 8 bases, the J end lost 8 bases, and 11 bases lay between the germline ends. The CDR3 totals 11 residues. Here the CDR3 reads CASRLSGTQYF. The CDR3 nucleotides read TGTGCCAGCCGTCTGTCCGGTACGCAGTATTTT. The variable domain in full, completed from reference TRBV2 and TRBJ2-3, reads EPEVTQTPSHQVTQMGQEVILRCVPISNHLYFYWYRQILGQKVEFLVSFYNNEISEKSEIFDDQFSVERPDGSNFTLKIRSTKLEDSAMYFCASRLSGTQYFGPGTRLTVL.

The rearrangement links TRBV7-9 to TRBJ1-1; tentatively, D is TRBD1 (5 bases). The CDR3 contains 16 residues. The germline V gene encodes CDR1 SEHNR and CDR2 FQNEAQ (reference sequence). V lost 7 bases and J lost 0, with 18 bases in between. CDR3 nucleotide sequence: TGTGCCAGCAACCCGGGAGGGATGGGGGTGAACACTGAAGCTTTCTTT. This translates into CASNPGGMGVNTEAFF.

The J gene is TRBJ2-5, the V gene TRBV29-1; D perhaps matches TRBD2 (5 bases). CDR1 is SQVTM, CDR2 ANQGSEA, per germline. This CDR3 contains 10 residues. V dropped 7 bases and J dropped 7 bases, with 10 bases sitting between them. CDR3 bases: TGCAGCGCCCTAGAGGGGACCCAGTACTTC. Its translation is CSALEGTQYF.

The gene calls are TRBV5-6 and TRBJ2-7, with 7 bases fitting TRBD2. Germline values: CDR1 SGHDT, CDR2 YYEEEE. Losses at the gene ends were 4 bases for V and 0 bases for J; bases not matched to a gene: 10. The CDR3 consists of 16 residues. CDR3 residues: CASSSEPGLLSYEQYF. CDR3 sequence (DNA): TGTGCCAGCAGCAGCGAACCGGGACTACTCTCCTACGAGCAGTACTTC.

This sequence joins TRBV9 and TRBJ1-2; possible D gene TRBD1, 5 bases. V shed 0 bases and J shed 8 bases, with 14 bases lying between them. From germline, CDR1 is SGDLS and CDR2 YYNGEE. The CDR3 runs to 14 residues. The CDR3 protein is CASSVGGGVNGYTF. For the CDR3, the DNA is TGTGCCAGCAGCGTAGGCGGAGGGGTGAACGGCTACACCTTC.

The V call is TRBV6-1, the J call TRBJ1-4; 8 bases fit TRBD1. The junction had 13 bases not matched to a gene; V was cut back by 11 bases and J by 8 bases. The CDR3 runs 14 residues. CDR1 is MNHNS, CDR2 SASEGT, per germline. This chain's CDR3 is CASFWAGGGEKLFF. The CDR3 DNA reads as TGTGCCTCCTTCTGGGCAGGGGGCGGAGAAAAACTGTTTTTT.

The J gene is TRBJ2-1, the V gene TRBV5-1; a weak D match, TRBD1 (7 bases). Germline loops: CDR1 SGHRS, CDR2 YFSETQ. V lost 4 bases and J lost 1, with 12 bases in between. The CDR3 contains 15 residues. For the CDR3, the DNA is TGCGCCAGCAGCGGCGGGACAGAGTCCTACAATGAGCAGTTCTTC. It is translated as CASSGGTESYNEQFF.